The next 10 T cell receptor beta chains were all read from a single sample in a study of response to subunit inactivated influenza vaccine. Each CDR3 protein gets one entry after TCRdb re-called the RT-PCR reads with MiXCR. Here the sample spans about 500,000 distinct CDR3 sequences, approximately 15% being singletons. Specimen: CD4+ T cells sorted from PBMCs, collected 23 months after vaccination. All receptors come from a man aged 45 to 70 who received an inactivated influenza vaccine.

This clonotype has at least ten counts. The chain joins TRBV29-1 to TRBJ2-2; no reliable D call. The CDR3 is made up of 14 amino acids. Germline V gene lookup returns CDR1 SQVTM and CDR2 ANQGSEA. With 3 bases removed from V and 1 base from J, the gap between germline ends came to 9 bases. CDR3 coding DNA: TGCAGCGTTGAGCCTCACAAGAACACCGGGGAGCTGTTTTTT. It encodes CSVEPHKNTGELFF.

The chain employs TRBV4-2 and TRBJ2-2, with 8 bases that match TRBD2. The CDR3 is made up of 15 amino acids. J gave up 3 bases and V 4 bases, and 4 bases lay outside the gene matches. Germline CDR1 reads LGHNA; CDR2 reads YNFKEQ. CDR3 in amino acids: CASSPRGDHTGELFF. In DNA form, the CDR3 reads TGTGCCAGCAGCCCGCGGGGGGATCACACCGGGGAGCTGTTTTTT.

The chain couples TRBV6-5 to TRBJ2-2; 9 nucleotides align to TRBD1. Unmatched junction bases numbered 10, after V lost 4 bases and J lost 4 bases. CDR1 is MNHEY, CDR2 SVGAGI, per germline. The CDR3 runs to 17 residues. The CDR3 here is CASSFSSGTGRTGELFF. DNA for the CDR3: TGTGCCAGCAGTTTTTCCTCCGGGACAGGGCGCACCGGGGAGCTGTTTTTT.

This rearrangement joins TRBV24-1 to TRBJ2-1, with D possibly TRBD2 on 6 matching bases. With 2 bases removed from V and 3 bases from J, the gap between germline ends came to 19 bases. The germline V gene has CDR1 KGHDR and CDR2 SFDVKD. The CDR3 is 18 residues long. The CDR3 sequence: CATSDSRGAAGYYNEQFF. CDR3 DNA sequence: TGTGCCACCAGTGATTCCCGAGGGGCAGCGGGTTACTACAATGAGCAGTTCTTC.

In its sample, this clonotype was seen a few times. This chain uses TRBV20-1 with TRBJ2-5; either TRBD1 or TRBD2 may fit D (5 bases each). With 6 bases removed from V and 1 base from J, the gap between germline ends came to 12 bases. This CDR3 has 13 amino acids. Germline V gene lookup returns CDR1 DFQATT and CDR2 SNEGSKA (reference sequence). DNA of the CDR3: TGCAGTGCCCCCCGGGGCAGCCAAGAGACCCAGTACTTC. Translated, it gives CSAPRGSQETQYF.

This clonotype has more than one count but fewer than ten. This chain uses TRBV29-1 with TRBJ2-1, with 8 nucleotides matching TRBD2. From germline, CDR1 is SQVTM and CDR2 ANQGSEA. V was clipped by 7 bases and J by 4 bases; unmatched bases: 9. The CDR3 runs to 14 residues. CDR3 nucleotide sequence: TGCAGCGCGCTCGGGGGGGGACATTACAATGAGCAGTTCTTC. This encodes CSALGGGHYNEQFF.

V is TRBV5-5 and J is TRBJ1-2, with 7 bases identical to TRBD1. Germline V gene data show CDR1 as SGHKS and CDR2 as YYEKEE (reference sequence). The CDR3 runs 16 residues. The V gene end was trimmed by 4 bases and the J gene end by 4 bases; junction bases not matched to a gene: 13. The CDR3 bases are TGTGCCAGCAGCGTGTCCGGGACAGACTTGTCCTATGGCTACACCTTC. As protein: CASSVSGTDLSYGYTF.

The chain couples TRBV30 to TRBJ1-2; no firm D call. There are 14 residues in the CDR3. Trimming pared 4 bases from V and 1 base from J, leaving 13 bases between. Germline CDR1 GTSNPN, CDR2 SVGIG (reference sequence). The CDR3 bases are TGTGCCTGGAAGATCGGATCAAATAACTATGGCTACACCTTC. Translating gives CAWKIGSNNYGYTF.

The chain is built from TRBV5-4 and TRBJ1-4; D not resolved. V was pared by 0 bases and J by 3 bases, with 9 bases between. This CDR3 has 15 amino acids. Germline V gene sequence: CDR1 SGHNT, CDR2 YYREEE (reference sequence). The CDR3 DNA sequence: TGTGCCAGCAGCTTGGATGGACGCTCTAATGAAAAACTGTTTTTT. Translating gives CASSLDGRSNEKLFF.

This clonotype turned up a few times. The chain joins TRBV10-3 to TRBJ1-5; D might be TRBD1 (6 bases). V was pared by 2 bases and J by 2 bases, with 13 bases between. CDR3 length: 16 residues. Germline-derived CDR1 and CDR2 are ENHRY and SYGVKD. CDR3 region: CAISEGEEGGNQPQHF. Here the CDR3 DNA reads TGTGCCATCAGTGAGGGCGAGGAGGGGGGCAATCAGCCCCAGCATTTT.